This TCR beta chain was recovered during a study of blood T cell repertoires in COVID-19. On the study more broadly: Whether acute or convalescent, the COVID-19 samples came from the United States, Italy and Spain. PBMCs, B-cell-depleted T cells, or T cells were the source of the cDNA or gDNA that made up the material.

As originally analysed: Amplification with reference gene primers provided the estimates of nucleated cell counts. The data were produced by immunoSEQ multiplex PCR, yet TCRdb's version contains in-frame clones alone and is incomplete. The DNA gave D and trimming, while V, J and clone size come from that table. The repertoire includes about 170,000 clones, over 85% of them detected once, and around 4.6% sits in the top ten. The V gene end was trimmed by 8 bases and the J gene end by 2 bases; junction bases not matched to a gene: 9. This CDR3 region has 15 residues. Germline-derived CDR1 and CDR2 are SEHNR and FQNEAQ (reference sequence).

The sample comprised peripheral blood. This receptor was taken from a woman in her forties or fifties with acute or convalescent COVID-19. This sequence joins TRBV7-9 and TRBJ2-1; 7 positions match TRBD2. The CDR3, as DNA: TGTGCCAGCTGGCGGGGGACTCCTCCCTACAATGAGCAGTTCTTC. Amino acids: CASWRGTPPYNEQFF.